Shown below are 16 T cell receptor beta chains from a single sample sequenced in a study of T-cell memory formation after mild COVID-19. A single record per CDR3 protein comes from TCRdb applying MiXCR to the 5' RACE reads. The repertoire consists of fewer than 350,000 distinct CDR3 sequences, with 15% occurring once and the leading ten covering about a fifth. The sample consisted of PBMCs or a T cell subset sorted from them (not recorded which). These receptors originate from a man aged 18 to 35 who had mild COVID-19 (a few samples of this study predate the infection). Cell type and time point are not known.

The chain links TRBV6-6 to TRBJ1-4; no firm D call. The V end was cut by 2 bases, the J end by 6 bases, with 10 bases between. This CDR3 is built from 14 residues. Germline V gene data show CDR1 as MNHNY and CDR2 as SVGAGI (reference sequence). CDR3 residues: CASSYVAGDEKLFF. DNA of the CDR3: TGTGCCAGCAGTTACGTGGCGGGAGATGAAAAACTGTTTTTT.

The chain links TRBV13 to TRBJ2-7; 7 bases match TRBD1. From germline, CDR1 is PRHDT and CDR2 FYEKMQ (reference sequence). The length of the CDR3 is 13 residues. J lost 1 base, V lost 7 bases, and 4 bases had no gene match. The CDR3: CASTLQGSYEQYV. Here the CDR3 DNA reads TGTGCCAGCACCCTACAGGGGTCCTACGAGCAGTACGTC.

The chain employs TRBV6-5 and TRBJ1-2; TRBD1 might be the D (5 bases). V was trimmed by 4 bases and J by 6 bases, leaving 12 bases between them. In germline, CDR1 is MNHEY, CDR2 SVGAGI. CDR3 length equals 13 residues. The CDR3 is CASSSTGSHGYTF. DNA for the CDR3: TGTGCCAGCAGTTCCACAGGCAGCCATGGCTACACCTTC.

This clonotype was detected only a few times. This chain joins TRBV11-1 and TRBJ2-4; D may correspond to TRBD1 or TRBD2 (5 bases each). The germline V and J ends were trimmed by 3 bases and 1 base, with 13 bases remaining between them. Germline values: CDR1 SGHAT, CDR2 FQDESV (reference sequence). This CDR3 has 16 residues. CDR3 residues: CASSLLGVGAKNIQYF. CDR3 DNA: TGTGCCAGCAGCTTGCTGGGGGTGGGTGCCAAAAACATTCAGTACTTC.

The chain employs TRBV4-3 and TRBJ2-5; 9 nucleotides align to TRBD2. V shed 0 bases and J 0 bases; nucleotides not matched to a gene: 2. The CDR3 has 16 residues. Germline V gene sequence: CDR1 LGHNA, CDR2 YSLEER. The CDR3 sequence: CASSQDGGGDQETQYF. The CDR3 DNA reads as TGCGCCAGCAGCCAAGACGGCGGGGGGGACCAAGAGACCCAGTACTTC.

The table lists this clonotype with many counts. CDR3 region: CSATGTGLLLSPLHF. The CDR3 DNA is TGCAGTGCAACCGGGACAGGGCTCCTCTTATCACCCCTCCACTTT. This chain uses TRBV20-1 with TRBJ1-6; 9 bases align to TRBD1. The germline CDR1 and CDR2 sequences are DFQATT and SNEGSKA (reference sequence). This CDR3 has 15 residues. V lost 6 bases, J lost 10 bases, and 13 bases stayed unmatched.

This clonotype has just a few counts. The DNA of the CDR3 is TGTGCCAGCAGCAACACTCGGACAGGCTCCTACAATGAGCAGTTCTTC. Amino acid sequence: CASSNTRTGSYNEQFF. The chain recombines TRBV7-9 with TRBJ2-1, with TRBD1 matching 7 bases. Germline V gives CDR1 SEHNR, CDR2 FQNEAQ (reference sequence). This CDR3 comprises 16 residues. The V segment lost 5 bases and the J segment 0 bases; nucleotides outside the gene matches: 7.

The genes are TRBV2 and TRBJ2-3; 8 bases map to TRBD2. The CDR3 length is 14 residues. The V gene's germline CDR1 is SNHLY and CDR2 FYNNEI. Trimming removed 8 bases from V and 5 bases from J; junction bases left unmatched: 9. The CDR3 here is CASPGTRGLDTQYF. CDR3 in DNA: TGTGCCAGCCCAGGGACTAGGGGCTTAGATACGCAGTATTTT.

The chain uses TRBV6-5 and TRBJ2-5, with D hard to call. Germline-derived CDR1 and CDR2 are MNHEY and SVGAGI. This CDR3 comprises 17 residues. Trimming shortened V by 4 bases and J by 6 bases, and 24 bases separated the two germline ends. The CDR3: CASSLGPGWSAVKTQYF. For the CDR3, the DNA is TGTGCCAGCAGTTTAGGGCCCGGTTGGAGCGCGGTGAAGACCCAGTACTTC.

This clonotype was seen a handful of times. The chain links TRBV4-1 to TRBJ2-3; 10 bases map to TRBD2. The V gene's germline CDR1 is MGHRA and CDR2 YSYEKL. The J segment lost 2 bases and the V segment lost 5 bases, leaving 7 bases of the junction unmatched. This CDR3 has 16 residues. The CDR3 coding sequence is TGCGCCAGCAGCTTTAGCGGGGGGCTCTACACAGATACGCAGTATTTT. It is translated as CASSFSGGLYTDTQYF.

The chain links TRBV5-4 to TRBJ2-7; D is undetermined. The germline V and J ends were trimmed by 1 base and 6 bases, with 11 bases remaining between them. The CDR3 is 13 amino acids. In germline, CDR1 is SGHNT, CDR2 YYREEE (reference sequence). Here the CDR3 reads CASSLMAMGEQYV. The DNA for the CDR3 is TGTGCCAGCAGCTTGATGGCTATGGGCGAGCAGTACGTC.

This clonotype has just a few counts. The chain combines TRBV9 with TRBJ2-7; 10 bases are a match to TRBD1. In germline, CDR1 is SGDLS, CDR2 YYNGEE. The CDR3 consists of 15 residues. V shed 3 bases and J 3 bases; nucleotides not matched to a gene: 6. CDR3 amino acids: CASSAGTGEDYEQYF. In DNA form, the CDR3 reads TGTGCCAGCAGCGCAGGGACAGGGGAAGACTACGAGCAGTACTTC.

This clonotype was detected only a few times. V and J are TRBV5-1 and TRBJ1-1, with D possibly being TRBD1 (5 bases). Germline CDR1 SGHRS, CDR2 YFSETQ. Trimming removed 1 base from V and 4 bases from J, with 14 bases in between. CDR3 length equals 15 residues. The CDR3 is CASSLTLPGRTEAFF. In nucleotides, the CDR3 is TGCGCCAGCAGCTTGACCCTCCCGGGACGCACTGAAGCTTTCTTT.

This clonotype was seen a handful of times. This chain joins TRBV6-5 and TRBJ2-6, with D uncertain. The CDR3 spans 15 residues. Germline CDR1 MNHEY, CDR2 SVGAGI. V gave up 5 bases and J gave up 0 bases, with 8 bases separating them. The CDR3 protein is CASSITDSGANVLTF. In nucleotides, the CDR3 is TGTGCCAGCAGTATTACCGACTCTGGGGCCAACGTCCTGACTTTC.

There are a few counts of this clonotype. V is TRBV20-1 and J is TRBJ2-7; D is perhaps TRBD2 (5 bases). CDR1 is DFQATT and CDR2 is SNEGSKA in the germline V gene (reference sequence). The CDR3 contains 13 residues. V lost 4 bases, J lost 3 bases, and 13 bases lay in between. The CDR3 sequence: CSAISPAGYEQYF. DNA for the CDR3: TGCAGTGCTATATCCCCTGCGGGCTACGAGCAGTACTTC.

This clonotype was detected many times. The rearrangement links TRBV7-6 to TRBJ2-5; D perhaps matches TRBD1 (5 bases). V lost 0 bases and J 5 bases, leaving 7 bases between the germline ends. This CDR3 has 13 residues. The germline V gene has CDR1 SGHVS and CDR2 FNYEAQ. CDR3 sequence: CASSLAGRETQYF. Here the CDR3 DNA reads TGTGCCAGCAGCTTAGCGGGGCGGGAGACCCAGTACTTC.